Following are 31 T cell receptor beta chains from one sample sequenced in a study of PD-1 blockade in classical Hodgkin lymphoma. The time point is: cycle 4 day 1 (C4D1), after less than seven weeks of nivolumab. Every patient relapsed after autologous stem cell transplantation, and brentuximab vedotin exposure varied. Method: immunoSEQ multiplex PCR; TCRdb's copy keeps in-frame clones and lacks some. The sample includes about 96,000 clones, roughly 91% seen only once; the top ten take roughly 2%. Sequenced here: peripheral blood mononuclear cells (PBMCs), sampled before the fourth cycle of nivolumab. The origin of the receptors is a human donor with classical Hodgkin lymphoma.

This clone was picked up one time. The chain carries TRBV11-2 and TRBJ2-4; TRBD2 matches 7 bases. Germline loops: CDR1 SGHAT, CDR2 FQNNGV. J lost 8 bases, V lost 5 bases, and 9 bases had no gene match. This CDR3 is 14 amino acids long. The CDR3 bases are TGTGCCAGCAGCAATACAGCAGGGAGGGACATTCAGTACTTC. This sequence encodes CASSNTAGRDIQYF.

The V call is TRBV6-1, the J call TRBJ1-5; perhaps TRBD1 as D (5 bases). The CDR3 is made up of 15 amino acids. Germline loops: CDR1 MNHNS, CDR2 SASEGT. V shed 2 bases and J shed 6 bases, with 14 bases lying between them. The CDR3 nucleotides read TGTGCCAGCAGTGAATTTGGGAGGGGAAGTCAGCCCCAGCATTTT. Amino acids: CASSEFGRGSQPQHF.

This sequence joins TRBV7-9 and TRBJ2-7; tentative D call: TRBD2 (5 bases). Looked up from germline, CDR1 is SEHNR and CDR2 is FQNEAQ (reference sequence). This CDR3 contains 16 residues. V was cut by 3 bases and J by 0 bases, with 15 bases left in between. The CDR3 DNA reads TGTGCCAGCAGCTTTTCGGCTAGCTCAACCTCCTACGAGCAGTACTTC. Amino acid sequence: CASSFSASSTSYEQYF.

This rearrangement joins TRBV4-1 to TRBJ1-1; D unresolved. This CDR3 has 14 residues. Per the germline V gene, CDR1 is MGHRA and CDR2 is YSYEKL. V was clipped by 2 bases and J by 7 bases, with 14 bases between them. The chain's CDR3 is CASSQSPGHSEAFF. The CDR3 DNA reads TGCGCCAGCAGCCAATCACCCGGGCACAGTGAAGCTTTCTTT.

The chain carries TRBV5-6 and TRBJ1-2; the match to TRBD1 covers 7 bases. V was clipped by 0 bases and J by 4 bases; unmatched bases: 9. This CDR3 has 16 amino acids. Germline V CDR1 and CDR2: SGHDT, YYEEEE. CDR3: CASSLGEGQTLYGYTF. In DNA, the CDR3 is TGTGCCAGCAGCTTGGGGGAGGGACAGACACTCTATGGCTACACCTTC.

This chain's CDR3 is CASSIGEGNYEQYF. The CDR3 DNA reads TGTGCCAGTAGTATCGGGGAGGGCAACTACGAGCAGTACTTC. V usage is TRBV19 and J usage is TRBJ2-7, with 7 bases fitting TRBD2. Per the germline V gene, CDR1 is LNHDA and CDR2 is SQIVND (reference sequence). The CDR3 runs 14 residues. V lost 3 bases and J lost 3; bases outside the gene matches: 5. Full variable domain (remainder filled in from reference TRBV19 and TRBJ2-7): DGGITQSPKYLFRKEGQNVTLSCEQNLNHDAMYWYRQDPGQGLRLIYYSQIVNDFQKGDIAEGYSVSREKKESFPLTVTSAQKNPTAFYLCASSIGEGNYEQYFGPGTRLTVT.

The chain couples TRBV7-3 to TRBJ2-5, with D unclear. The CDR3 loop spans 13 amino acids. Germline CDR1 reads SGHTA; CDR2 reads FQGTGA. Trimming removed 4 bases at V and 0 bases at J, with 6 bases between. In nucleotides, the CDR3 is TGTGCCAGCAGCTCGACCAACCAAGAGACCCAGTACTTC. Its protein is CASSSTNQETQYF.

The chain couples TRBV5-1 to TRBJ2-1; D possibly corresponds to TRBD2 (6 bases). The CDR3 spans 15 residues. The V gene's germline CDR1 is SGHRS and CDR2 YFSETQ. Deletions cut 0 bases from V and 7 bases from J, with 14 bases between. CDR3 sequence reads: CASSLDGRPGNEQFF. CDR3 coding DNA: TGCGCCAGCAGCTTGGACGGGAGACCGGGTAATGAGCAGTTCTTC.

The sample holds a few counts of this clone. This rearrangement joins TRBV5-1 to TRBJ2-3; no firm D call. V shed 0 bases and J shed 5 bases, with 4 bases lying between them. CDR3 size: 12 residues. From germline, CDR1 is SGHRS and CDR2 YFSETQ. As DNA, the CDR3 is TGCGCCAGCAGCTTGGCCGGAGATACGCAGTATTTT. Translating gives CASSLAGDTQYF.

Here the CDR3 reads CASSPGTYGYTF. CDR3 DNA sequence: TGTGCCAGCAGCCCCGGGACCTATGGCTACACCTTC. The chain uses TRBV11-2 and TRBJ1-2; D possibly corresponds to TRBD1 (5 bases). This CDR3 contains 12 residues. V was shortened by 5 bases and J by 4 bases, with 8 bases between the two germline ends. From germline, CDR1 is SGHAT and CDR2 FQNNGV. Full variable domain (outside the CDR3, taken from reference TRBV11-2 and TRBJ1-2): EAGVAQSPRYKIIEKRQSVAFWCNPISGHATLYWYQQILGQGPKLLIQFQNNGVVDDSQLPKDRFSAERLKGVDSTLKIQPAKLEDSAVYLCASSPGTYGYTFGSGTRLTVV.

The genes are TRBV25-1 and TRBJ2-5; D might be TRBD2 (7 bases). Germline CDR1 and CDR2: MGHDK and SYGVNS. The V end was cut by 1 base, the J end by 5 bases, with 11 bases between. The CDR3 has 14 amino acids. The CDR3 DNA reads TGTGCCAGCAGTGAATGGGGAGGGGGTGAGACCCAGTACTTC. It translates to CASSEWGGGETQYF.

The chain recombines TRBV29-1 with TRBJ2-7; 9 bases are a match to TRBD1. V dropped 5 bases and J dropped 2; count of bases not matched to a gene: 7. The CDR3 covers 14 residues. Germline V gene sequence: CDR1 SQVTM, CDR2 ANQGSEA. The CDR3 DNA sequence: TGCAGCGTTTCCGCCGGGACAGGGACCTACGAGCAGTACTTC. It codes for CSVSAGTGTYEQYF.

The chain couples TRBV29-1 to TRBJ2-7; no reliable D call. V was shortened by 7 bases and J by 6 bases, with 13 bases between the two germline ends. This CDR3 region has 11 residues. Germline V gives CDR1 SQVTM, CDR2 ANQGSEA. The CDR3 reads CSAQKGLEQYF. The CDR3 nucleotides read TGCAGCGCCCAGAAGGGTCTCGAGCAGTACTTC.

V and J are TRBV27 and TRBJ1-2; unclear D gene. This CDR3 contains 13 residues. Trimming cost V 2 bases and J 4 bases, with 8 bases left between them. From germline, CDR1 is MNHEY and CDR2 SMNVEV (reference sequence). DNA of the CDR3: TGTGCCAGCAGTTTAGTCGGTACCTATGGCTACACCTTC. Encoded protein: CASSLVGTYGYTF.

V gene TRBV6-6 combines with J gene TRBJ1-2; TRBD1 aligns across 9 bases. The J segment lost 6 bases and the V segment lost 2 bases, leaving 7 bases of the junction unmatched. The CDR3 is made up of 15 amino acids. Germline values: CDR1 MNHNY, CDR2 SVGAGI (reference sequence). The CDR3 DNA reads TGTGCCAGCAGTTACCCACCGGGACAGGGTCATGGCTACACCTTC. Translated: CASSYPPGQGHGYTF.

This chain links TRBV27 with TRBJ1-1; D ambiguous. The CDR3 length is 13 residues. Trimming took 7 bases from V and 1 from J, leaving 10 bases between them. The germline V gene has CDR1 MNHEY and CDR2 SMNVEV (reference sequence). The CDR3 spells CASILVKNTEAFF. CDR3 nucleotides: TGTGCCAGCATCCTGGTAAAGAACACTGAAGCTTTCTTT.

This clone has more than one count but fewer than ten. The gene calls are TRBV6-6 and TRBJ2-7; a possible D gene is TRBD2 (6 bases). Trimming took 8 bases from V and 0 from J, leaving 14 bases between them. Germline V lookup: CDR1 MNHNY, CDR2 SVGAGI (reference sequence). The CDR3 sequence is 14 residues long. The CDR3 region has the DNA TGTGCCAGCCTTAGGGCGGGACGCTCCTACGAGCAGTACTTC. Amino acid sequence: CASLRAGRSYEQYF.

The CDR3 sequence: CASSLLLAGQNTQYF. The CDR3 nucleotides are TGCGCCAGCAGCTTGCTCCTAGCGGGGCAAAATACGCAGTATTTT. The chain couples TRBV5-1 to TRBJ2-3; 9 bases line up with TRBD2. V was pared by 1 base and J by 7 bases, with 7 bases of the junction left unmatched. Germline V lookup: CDR1 SGHRS, CDR2 YFSETQ. This CDR3 has 15 residues.

The chain carries TRBV9 and TRBJ2-5; 9 bases fit TRBD1. The germline CDR1 and CDR2 sequences are SGDLS and YYNGEE. CDR3 length: 15 amino acids. J was trimmed by 2 bases and V by 3 bases; bases with no gene match: 5. The CDR3 region has the DNA TGTGCCAGCAGCGGAGGGACAGGGAGTCAAGAGACCCAGTACTTC. This gives the protein CASSGGTGSQETQYF.

The chain links TRBV5-6 to TRBJ1-5; D is ambiguous. This CDR3 spans 16 amino acids. V was shortened by 0 bases and J by 0 bases, with 10 bases between the two germline ends. CDR1 is SGHDT and CDR2 is YYEEEE in the germline V gene. The CDR3 sequence: CASSLAAVYSNQPQHF. In DNA, the CDR3 is TGTGCCAGCAGCTTGGCGGCAGTCTATAGCAATCAGCCCCAGCATTTT.

This clone has only one observation. The chain carries TRBV6-5 and TRBJ2-2; no definite D call. Looked up from germline, CDR1 is MNHEY and CDR2 is SVGAGI. This CDR3 region has 15 residues. V was shortened by 6 bases and J by 6 bases, with 17 bases between the two germline ends. CDR3 bases: TGTGCCAGCAGCAGAGCTAGATTTTTCTCCGGGGAGCTGTTTTTT. Its protein is CASSRARFFSGELFF.

V and J are TRBV9 and TRBJ1-1; 11 nucleotides agree with TRBD1. The CDR3 loop spans 16 amino acids. Looked up from germline, CDR1 is SGDLS and CDR2 is YYNGEE. The junction had 11 bases not matched to a gene; V was cut back by 0 bases and J by 10 bases. CDR3 residues: CASSVGIGQGASRAFF. The CDR3 DNA reads as TGTGCCAGCAGCGTAGGGATAGGACAGGGGGCGTCGAGAGCTTTCTTT.

CDR3 in DNA: TGTGCCAGCTCACCACCAGGGGGCCAAAATGAGCAGTTCTTC. It specifies CASSPPGGQNEQFF. The rearrangement uses TRBV18 and TRBJ2-1, with 7 positions matching TRBD1. Looked up from germline, CDR1 is KGHSH and CDR2 is LQKENI. The CDR3 extends over 14 amino acids. Trimming removed 0 bases from V and 7 bases from J; junction bases left unmatched: 3.

The chain links TRBV19 to TRBJ1-2, with 9 bases that match TRBD1. This CDR3 contains 14 residues. Trimming took 6 bases from V and 8 from J; bases not matched to a gene: 10. CDR1 and CDR2 from the germline V gene are LNHDA and SQIVND (reference sequence). CDR3 loop: CASSLNRGRGGYTF. Written as DNA, the CDR3 is TGTGCCAGTAGCCTCAACAGGGGGCGCGGAGGCTACACCTTC.

The rearrangement joins TRBV15 to TRBJ1-4; TRBD1 aligns across 8 bases. V shed 3 bases, J shed 6 bases, and the junction held 9 bases outside the gene matches. Germline loops: CDR1 LNHNV, CDR2 YYDKDF (reference sequence). The CDR3 is made up of 16 amino acids. CDR3 sequence reads: CATSRTTTGAYEKLFF. Here the CDR3 DNA reads TGTGCCACCAGCAGGACCACGACAGGGGCGTATGAAAAACTGTTTTTT.

The chain recombines TRBV4-2 with TRBJ1-1, with D uncertain. The germline V and J ends were trimmed by 0 bases and 11 bases, with 10 bases remaining between them. CDR1 LGHNA and CDR2 YNFKEQ come from the germline V gene. The CDR3 totals 12 residues. The CDR3 protein is CASSQEGWSAFF. CDR3 DNA: TGTGCCAGCAGCCAAGAGGGGTGGTCGGCTTTCTTT.

The rearrangement links TRBV19 to TRBJ1-1; D unresolved. CDR3 length equals 14 residues. Trimming left V 3 bases short and J 0 bases short, with 8 bases between. CDR1 LNHDA and CDR2 SQIVND come from the germline V gene (reference sequence). In DNA, the CDR3 is TGTGCCAGTAGTATCGTTTCATTGAACACTGAAGCTTTCTTT. Its translation is CASSIVSLNTEAFF.

DNA for the CDR3: TGTGCCAGCAGGAAATTAGGTTTGGTGAACACTGAAGCTTTCTTT. As protein: CASRKLGLVNTEAFF. This rearrangement joins TRBV9 to TRBJ1-1; D gene ambiguous. Trimming took off 5 bases at V and 0 bases at J, with 14 bases between the two ends. Germline CDR1 SGDLS, CDR2 YYNGEE. The CDR3 extends over 15 amino acids.

The chain is built from TRBV5-4 and TRBJ2-7; TRBD2 matches 10 bases. Germline CDR1 SGHNT, CDR2 YYREEE (reference sequence). The CDR3 consists of 16 residues. The trim removed 4 bases at V and 7 bases at J, leaving 14 bases unmatched. The CDR3 nucleotides read TGTGCCAGCAGCGTGGGGATCCAACTAGCGGGACTTGAGCAGTACTTC. This encodes CASSVGIQLAGLEQYF.

The J gene is TRBJ1-5, the V gene TRBV29-1, with 10 bases lining up with TRBD1. The V gene's germline CDR1 is SQVTM and CDR2 ANQGSEA. The CDR3 extends over 15 amino acids. The ends lost 6 bases at V and 2 bases at J; junction bases unmatched: 7. The CDR3 protein is CSVQDRGNGNQPQHF. The CDR3 DNA sequence: TGCAGCGTCCAGGACAGGGGGAATGGCAATCAGCCCCAGCATTTT.

The rearrangement links TRBV29-1 to TRBJ1-2, with D unresolved. Trimming cost V 4 bases and J 5 bases, with 14 bases left between them. There are 13 residues in the CDR3. Germline V gene sequence: CDR1 SQVTM, CDR2 ANQGSEA. The chain's CDR3 is CSVVAGGEYGYTF. CDR3 nucleotide sequence: TGCAGCGTTGTAGCAGGTGGGGAATATGGCTACACCTTC.